Below are 6 T cell receptor beta chains sequenced from a single sample in a study of blood T cells in healthy people across ages. PCR was performed a second time for about 6 to 11 cycles using a sample-barcoded 5' primer and a J-beta primer mix. TCRdb recomputed calls from the 5' RACE reads with MiXCR, one row per CDR3 protein. Counted here are around 1,000,000 distinct CDR3 sequences, roughly 24% occurring once; the ten biggest clones make up about 0.69%. These data also featured in a second study, about T cells of mothers and their children.

Sequencing was carried out using blood. The origin of the receptors is a girl aged 2 to 10 in good health.

This clonotype was seen more than once but under ten times. This chain joins TRBV11-2 and TRBJ2-5; D remains unclear. Trimming pared 6 bases from V and 5 bases from J, leaving 16 bases between. CDR1 is SGHAT, CDR2 FQNNGV, per germline. The CDR3 runs to 14 residues. The CDR3 sequence: CASSLMELGETQYF. Written as DNA, the CDR3 is TGTGCCAGCAGTCTAATGGAGCTCGGGGAGACCCAGTACTTC.

The genes are TRBV14 and TRBJ1-4; D not resolved. Per germline, CDR1 SGHDN and CDR2 FVKESK. V was cut by 1 base and J by 4 bases, with 34 bases left in between. CDR3 length: 23 residues. The CDR3 DNA sequence: TGTGCCAGCAGCCAAGGGGTTGAAGTTCAACAAGGTGAAGGAGCCGTCTATAATGAAAAACTGTTTTTT. It specifies CASSQGVEVQQGEGAVYNEKLFF. The full variable domain, its missing parts supplied by reference TRBV14 and TRBJ1-4, is EAGVTQFPSHSVIEKGQTVTLRCDPISGHDNLYWYRRVMGKEIKFLLHFVKESKQDESGMPNNRFLAERTGGTYSTLKVQPAELEDSGVYFCASSQGVEVQQGEGAVYNEKLFFGSGTQLSVL.

This clonotype was observed a few times. This chain uses TRBV3-1 with TRBJ1-1; the match to TRBD1 covers 8 bases. V shed 2 bases, J shed 11 bases, and the junction held 4 bases outside the gene matches. The V gene's germline CDR1 is LGHDT and CDR2 YNNKEL (reference sequence). This CDR3 has 12 residues. This chain's CDR3 is CASSQLDRDAFF. As DNA, the CDR3 is TGTGCCAGCAGCCAACTGGACAGGGACGCTTTCTTT. The full variable domain, with the rest looked up from reference TRBV3-1 and TRBJ1-1, is DTAVSQTPKYLVTQMGNDKSIKCEQNLGHDTMYWYKQDSKKFLKIMFSYNNKELIINETVPNRFSPKSPDKAHLNLHINSLELGDSAVYFCASSQLDRDAFFGQGTRLTVV.

The V gene is TRBV9, the J gene TRBJ1-4; tentative D call: TRBD1 (5 bases). Germline V gene sequence: CDR1 SGDLS, CDR2 YYNGEE. The CDR3 covers 13 residues. V lost 2 bases, J lost 6 bases, and 8 bases lay in between. CDR3 coding DNA: TGTGCCAGCAGCGTGACAGTCGATGAAAAACTGTTTTTT. The encoded protein is CASSVTVDEKLFF.

The J gene is TRBJ2-1, the V gene TRBV5-1; D unclear. The better agreement between TRBJ2-7 and the DNA end casts doubt on the J call. The CDR3 consists of 15 residues. CDR1 and CDR2 from the germline V gene are SGHRS and YFSETQ. The DNA for the CDR3 is TGCGCCAGCAGCTATGGTTGGATTGACTCCTACGAGCAGTACTTC. Translating gives CASSYGWIDSYEQYF.

The V and J genes are TRBV5-8 and TRBJ2-4; D not certain. The CDR3 is 14 amino acids. The V gene's germline CDR1 is SGHTS and CDR2 YDEGEE. Trimming pared 0 bases from V and 1 base from J, leaving 5 bases between. In DNA, the CDR3 is TGTGCCAGCAGCTTGGTTGTCGCCAAAAACATTCAGTACTTC. Protein sequence: CASSLVVAKNIQYF.